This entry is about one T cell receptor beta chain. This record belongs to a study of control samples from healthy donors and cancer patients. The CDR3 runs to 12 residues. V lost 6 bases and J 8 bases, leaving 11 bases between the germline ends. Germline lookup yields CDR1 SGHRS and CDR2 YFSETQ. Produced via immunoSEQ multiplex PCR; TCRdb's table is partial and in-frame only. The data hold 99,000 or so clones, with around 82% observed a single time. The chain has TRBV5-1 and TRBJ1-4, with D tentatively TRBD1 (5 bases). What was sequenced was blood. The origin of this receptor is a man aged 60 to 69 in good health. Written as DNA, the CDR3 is TGCGCCAGCATCAGGGTAATCGAAAAACTGTTTTTT. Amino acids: CASIRVIEKLFF.